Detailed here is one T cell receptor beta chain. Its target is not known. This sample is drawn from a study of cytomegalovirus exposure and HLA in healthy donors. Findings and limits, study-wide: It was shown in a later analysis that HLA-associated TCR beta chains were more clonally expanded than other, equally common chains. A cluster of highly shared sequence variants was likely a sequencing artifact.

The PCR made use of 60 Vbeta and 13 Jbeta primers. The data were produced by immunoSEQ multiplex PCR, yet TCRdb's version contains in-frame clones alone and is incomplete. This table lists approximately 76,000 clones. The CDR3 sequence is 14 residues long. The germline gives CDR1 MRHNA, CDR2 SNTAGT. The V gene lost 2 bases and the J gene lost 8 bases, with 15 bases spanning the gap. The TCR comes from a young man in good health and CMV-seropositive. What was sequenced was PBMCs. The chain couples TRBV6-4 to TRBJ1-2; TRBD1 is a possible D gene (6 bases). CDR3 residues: CASSDGGGEVGYTF. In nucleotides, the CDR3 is TGTGCCAGCAGTGACGGGGGGGGCGAAGTAGGCTACACCTTC.